Each of the 3 T cell receptor beta chains below was sequenced from the same sample in a study of neoadjuvant anti-PD-1 for oral cavity cancer. The method was immunoSEQ multiplex PCR; TCRdb's version includes in-frame clones alone and lacks a portion of them. The sample consists of 16,000 or so clones, about 68% of them appearing once. The sample was PBMCs, taken before nivolumab (anti-PD-1) treatment. These receptors were collected from a person aged 35-79 years with oral cavity squamous cell carcinoma.

This clone has a handful of counts. This chain joins TRBV6-1 and TRBJ2-1; 10 bases line up with TRBD1. This CDR3 region has 14 residues. CDR1 is MNHNS, CDR2 SASEGT, per germline. Trimming removed 5 bases from V and 8 bases from J; junction bases left unmatched: 6. The CDR3 nucleotides read TGTGCCAGCAGTACCGGACAGGGGGGAGATGAGCAGTTCTTC. This encodes CASSTGQGGDEQFF.

The chain carries TRBV28 and TRBJ2-5, with D maybe TRBD1 (6 bases). The V and J ends lost 6 bases and 2 bases respectively, with 16 bases between them. Germline-derived CDR1 and CDR2 are MDHEN and SYDVKM. This CDR3 region has 15 residues. The DNA for the CDR3 is TGTGCCAGCAGCGCCCCCGGACAGCAACAAGAGACCCAGTACTTC. Protein: CASSAPGQQQETQYF.

This clone was found a few times. The chain links TRBV7-9 to TRBJ1-3; D is unclear. The CDR3 loop spans 13 amino acids. Germline V gene lookup returns CDR1 SEHNR and CDR2 FQNEAQ (reference sequence). V was trimmed by 5 bases and J by 7 bases, leaving 12 bases between them. This CDR3 is CASSEGVGNTIYF. The DNA for the CDR3 is TGTGCCAGCAGCGAGGGTGTTGGTAACACCATATATTTT.